The 5 T cell receptor beta chains in this list originate from one sample, sequenced in a study of T cell changes during pregnancy in multiple sclerosis. Repertoires were generated with immunoSEQ multiplex PCR, while TCRdb's copy carries only in-frame clones and drops some. The sample lists approximately 52,000 clones, over 80% occurring once. The sequencing used CD4+ T cells from peripheral blood mononuclear cells, collected in the third trimester of pregnancy. The receptors were sampled from a female donor with multiple sclerosis, enrolled in a pregnancy study.

The CDR3 DNA reads as TGCGCCAGCCGGGGGGGCTTTACAGATACGCAGTATTTT. Translating it yields CASRGGFTDTQYF. The genes are TRBV10-2 and TRBJ2-3; TRBD2 aligns across 8 bases. The CDR3 runs 13 residues. CDR1 WSHSY and CDR2 SAAADI come from the germline V gene. After removal of 8 bases from V and 3 bases from J, the junction contained 4 bases not matched to a gene.

The CDR3 coding sequence is TGTGCCAGCAGTAGGGACAGGGGGTTTAATGGCTACACCTTC. Residues: CASSRDRGFNGYTF. V usage is TRBV6-5 and J usage is TRBJ1-2; TRBD1 agrees at 11 bases. The germline gives CDR1 MNHEY, CDR2 SVGAGI. Germline trimming cut 5 bases from V and 6 bases from J; bases unmatched to any gene: 5. The length of the CDR3 is 14 residues.

The chain combines TRBV19 with TRBJ1-2; 8 positions match TRBD1. Per the germline V gene, CDR1 is LNHDA and CDR2 is SQIVND (reference sequence). The ends lost 3 bases at V and 6 bases at J; junction bases unmatched: 6. The length of the CDR3 is 14 residues. The CDR3 here is CASSIQGANHGYTF. The CDR3 bases are TGTGCCAGTAGTATTCAGGGGGCGAATCATGGCTACACCTTC.

The chain couples TRBV19 to TRBJ2-2, with 7 bases identical to TRBD2. Germline V gives CDR1 LNHDA, CDR2 SQIVND (reference sequence). The CDR3 length is 16 residues. Unmatched junction bases numbered 9, after V lost 2 bases and J lost 6 bases. The CDR3 sequence: CASSITGTTVPGELFF. Here the CDR3 DNA reads TGTGCCAGTAGTATAACTGGGACTACGGTACCCGGGGAGCTGTTTTTT.

J is TRBJ1-1 and V is TRBV19; tentatively, D is TRBD1 (6 bases). This CDR3 contains 15 residues. CDR1 is LNHDA, CDR2 SQIVND, per germline (reference sequence). The V gene lost 1 base and the J gene lost 0 bases, with 9 bases spanning the gap. The DNA for the CDR3 is TGTGCCAGTAGTATAGCCCCAGGGGTGAACACTGAAGCTTTCTTT. Residues: CASSIAPGVNTEAFF.